The clone carrying this T cell receptor beta chain was seen repeatedly, ten times or more. Antigen: not known. This sample was included in a study of T cells after yellow fever vaccination. Study-level information: The fractions with low cell numbers were processed using SMART-Seq v4 Ultra Low Input.

J lost 8 bases, V lost 5 bases, and 6 bases had no gene match. CDR3 length: 14 amino acids. CDR1 is MNHEY, CDR2 SVGAGI, per germline. Study-wide findings and caveats: In post-booster samples, most primary-vaccination clones reappeared (around 95% CD4, 88% CD8).

TCRdb reanalysed the 5' RACE reads using MiXCR and keeps one entry per CDR3 protein. Of a few hundred thousand distinct CDR3 sequences listed, 4% to 5.5% are singletons. The chain carries TRBV6-5 and TRBJ1-2; 12 bases map to TRBD1. The receptor was isolated from a young man who received the YFV17D yellow fever vaccine. The sample consisted of PBMCs, taken 15 days after the yellow fever booster vaccination. The CDR3 is CASSPGQGAGGYTF. For the CDR3, the DNA is TGTGCCAGCAGTCCGGGACAGGGGGCAGGAGGCTACACCTTC.